This T cell receptor (beta chain) emerged from a study of T cells in women clearing cervical HPV infection. Study-wide points: Cases carried less TRBV6-7 than controls: about 0.1% versus 0.15%. CIN3+ cases had significantly higher TCR richness than controls; evenness did not differ.

Assay: immunoSEQ multiplex PCR; the TCRdb copy retains only in-frame clones and omits some. The sample table includes under 50,000 clones. The J segment lost 2 bases and the V segment lost 4 bases, leaving 6 bases of the junction unmatched. Germline CDR1 reads ENHRY; CDR2 reads SYGVKD. The length of the CDR3 is 15 residues. Regarding this clone: Its matching antigen is unknown. The sequenced fragment ends 3 residues before the CDR3 boundary, so the rest is inferred from the germline J gene.

The sequenced sample was blood buffy coat. This receptor was taken from a woman between 18 and 70 years old with a cervical HPV16 infection that either progressed to CIN3+ or cleared (not recorded which). The chain uses TRBV10-3 and TRBJ2-5; 8 bases agree with TRBD2. The CDR3 sequence is CAISAGGGTQETQYF. The DNA read from the CDR3 is TGTGCCATCAGTGCGGGCGGGGGGACACAAGAGACC.